The following is a T cell receptor (beta chain) sequence with its context. The data originate from a study of T-cell reconstitution after alpha-beta-depleted transplantation in children. Library preparation (for TCRbeta) was performed with unique molecular identifiers. Using its own MiXCR run on the PCR reads, TCRdb lists one record per CDR3 protein. The repertoire consists of hundreds of thousands of distinct CDR3 sequences, with around an eighth occurring once and the leading ten covering more than 5.5%. The V end lost 6 bases, the J end lost 6 bases, and 12 bases lay between the germline ends. Germline V gene sequence: CDR1 MNHNS, CDR2 SASEGT. The CDR3 is 13 amino acids.

The V gene is TRBV6-1, the J gene TRBJ2-4; D remains unclear. The origin of this receptor is a human donor who donated a stem cell graft to a child with combined immunodeficiency. The material sequenced was PBMCs from the stem cell graft donor, taken from the stem cell graft. The CDR3, as DNA: TGTGCCAGCAGCCCGGGTCGCTCAAACATTCAGTACTTC. As protein: CASSPGRSNIQYF.